This note documents a single TCR beta chain sequence. This record belongs to a study of blood T cell repertoires in COVID-19. Data came from immunoSEQ multiplex PCR; TCRdb stores just in-frame clones and leaves some out. The sample carries about 110,000 clones, roughly 84% recorded once. Trimming took 6 bases from V and 6 from J; bases not matched to a gene: 7. The CDR3 spans 14 residues. The germline gives CDR1 ENHRY, CDR2 SYGVKD. The sequenced sample consisted of peripheral blood. This TCR came from a woman in her 70s with acute or convalescent COVID-19. This chain links TRBV10-3 with TRBJ2-3, with 9 bases that match TRBD2. CDR3: CAISPGLASDTQYF. CDR3 in DNA: TGTGCCATCAGCCCGGGACTAGCTAGCGATACGCAGTATTTT.